These 11 T cell receptor beta chains were sequenced from one sample in a study of T cell repertoires in cytomegalovirus infection. TCRdb independently ran MiXCR on the reads; one entry per CDR3 protein. The sample holds hundreds of thousands of distinct CDR3 sequences, around a third seen once. These TCRs are of unknown antigen specificity. The sample consisted of cultured CD8+ T cells from PBMCs, taken from culture after CMV antigen stimulation. The receptors here all came from a human donor in good health (CMV status not recorded). Some clones in this sample may be carry-over from other donors' samples.

This clonotype was found a few times. The V and J genes are TRBV29-1 and TRBJ1-3, with TRBD1 as a possible D gene (5 bases). The CDR3 is 18 residues long. Looked up from germline, CDR1 is SQVTM and CDR2 is ANQGSEA. V lost 3 bases and J lost 0, with 21 bases in between. The CDR3 nucleotides are TGCAGCGTTGACGACCCAGGGAGCCGGAAGAGCTCTGGAAACACCATATATTTT. The encoded protein is CSVDDPGSRKSSGNTIYF.

This chain connects TRBV7-6 to TRBJ2-2, with 9 bases identical to TRBD1. The trim removed 5 bases at V and 5 bases at J, leaving 9 bases unmatched. The CDR3 has 16 amino acids. Germline CDR1 reads SGHVS; CDR2 reads FNYEAQ. The CDR3 nucleotides are TGTGCCAGCAGCCCGTACAGGGGGCTGAGGACCGGGGAGCTGTTTTTT. Translated: CASSPYRGLRTGELFF.

In this sample, this clonotype turned up a few times. The genes are TRBV7-8 and TRBJ1-5; D uncertain. This CDR3 has 14 residues. Trimming left V 5 bases short and J 2 bases short, with 10 bases between. Per germline, CDR1 SGHVS and CDR2 FQNEAQ. Here the CDR3 reads CASSRGSGNQPQHF. The CDR3 DNA is TGTGCCAGCAGCCGGGGTTCGGGCAATCAGCCCCAGCATTTT.

The chain is built from TRBV11-2 and TRBJ2-7; 8 bases align to TRBD2. CDR3 size: 13 residues. From germline, CDR1 is SGHAT and CDR2 FQNNGV. Germline trimming cut 1 base from V and 7 bases from J; bases unmatched to any gene: 3. In DNA form, the CDR3 reads TGTGCCAGCAGCTTAGGTCGGGGGGGTGAGCAGTACGTC. This translates into CASSLGRGGEQYV.

J is TRBJ1-4 and V is TRBV7-9; D uncertain. CDR1 is SEHNR and CDR2 is FQNEAQ in the germline V gene (reference sequence). V was clipped by 5 bases and J by 6 bases, with 16 bases between them. This CDR3 is built from 15 residues. CDR3 nucleotides: TGTGCCAGCAGCCCAGTAGGGCGGCTGGATGAAAAACTGTTTTTT. Protein: CASSPVGRLDEKLFF.

V and J are TRBV12-5 and TRBJ1-1; 7 bases match TRBD1. The CDR3 has 16 residues. Germline V gene data show CDR1 as LGHNT and CDR2 as FRNRAP. V was clipped by 0 bases and J by 4 bases; unmatched bases: 8. CDR3 coding DNA: TGTGCTAGTGGTTTGGTTGTAGGGGGCGCGGGCACTGAAGCTTTCTTT. Its protein product is CASGLVVGGAGTEAFF.

Points on this clonotype: The germline gene is not matched at one end of the junction; a read error may be the cause. The CDR3 loop is CASSLGAGEVIF. DNA for the CDR3: TGTGCCAGCAGCCTGGGGGCCGGGGAGGTGATCTTC. The gene calls are TRBV7-6 and TRBJ2-1; either TRBD1 or TRBD2 may supply D (6 bases each). The CDR3 consists of 12 residues. CDR1 SGHVS and CDR2 FNYEAQ come from the germline V gene.

This rearrangement joins TRBV10-3 to TRBJ2-5; 12 nucleotides agree with TRBD2. J gave up 0 bases and V 3 bases, and 5 bases lay outside the gene matches. Per germline, CDR1 ENHRY and CDR2 SYGVKD. The CDR3 extends over 17 amino acids. Here the CDR3 DNA reads TGTGCCATCAGTGACCCTGGACTAGCGGGAAACCAAGAGACCCAGTACTTC. It encodes CAISDPGLAGNQETQYF.

This clonotype was counted a few times. The chain employs TRBV27 and TRBJ1-2; a weak D match, TRBD1 (5 bases). The CDR3 is 18 amino acids. The V gene's germline CDR1 is MNHEY and CDR2 SMNVEV (reference sequence). The V gene lost 5 bases and the J gene lost 3 bases, with 25 bases spanning the gap. The CDR3 region is CASSTIFGRAPADYGYTF. The CDR3 DNA sequence: TGTGCCAGCAGTACCATATTCGGCAGGGCCCCCGCGGACTATGGCTACACCTTC.

This rearrangement joins TRBV7-4 to TRBJ2-7; tentative D call: TRBD1 (5 bases). Germline CDR1 is SGHVT and CDR2 is SQSDAQ. This CDR3 contains 13 residues. V shed 1 base and J shed 6 bases, with 10 bases lying between them. The CDR3 sequence: CASSLGGGVEQYF. The CDR3 DNA sequence: TGTGCCAGCAGCTTAGGGGGCGGAGTCGAGCAGTACTTC.

This clonotype occurred many times. V gene TRBV7-2 combines with J gene TRBJ2-2; 9 bases agree with TRBD1. Trimming removed 3 bases from V and 7 bases from J; junction bases left unmatched: 12. Germline CDR1 is SGHTA and CDR2 is FQGNSA. The CDR3 consists of 17 residues. The CDR3 sequence is CASSFSPGTGRIGELFF. The DNA for the CDR3 is TGTGCCAGCAGCTTCTCACCCGGGACAGGGAGGATCGGGGAGCTGTTTTTT.